These 13 T cell receptor beta chains originate from one sample sequenced in a study of cytomegalovirus exposure and HLA in healthy donors. PCR primers comprised 60 Vbeta and 13 Jbeta primers. Data came from immunoSEQ multiplex PCR; TCRdb stores just in-frame clones and leaves some out. This table holds approximately 190,000 clones, roughly 80% found once. Sequencing used PBMCs. Every receptor here comes from a woman between 18 and 30 years old in good health and CMV-seronegative.

The chain recombines TRBV2 with TRBJ2-7, with D possibly matching TRBD1 (6 bases). Germline V gene data show CDR1 as SNHLY and CDR2 as FYNNEI. V dropped 5 bases and J dropped 6 bases, with 8 bases sitting between them. The CDR3 runs 11 residues. The CDR3 sequence is CASSSGVEQYF. The CDR3 DNA reads as TGTGCCAGCAGTTCAGGGGTCGAGCAGTACTTC.

The V and J genes are TRBV9 and TRBJ1-2; D may be TRBD1 (5 bases). Trimming left V 4 bases short and J 1 base short, with 14 bases between. CDR1 and CDR2 from the germline V gene are SGDLS and YYNGEE. This CDR3 region has 15 residues. The CDR3 here is CASSPAGIHNYGYTF. Here the CDR3 DNA reads TGTGCCAGCAGCCCCGCAGGGATTCATAACTATGGCTACACCTTC. Based on the CDR3 plus reference TRBV9 and TRBJ1-2, the full variable domain is DSGVTQTPKHLITATGQRVTLRCSPRSGDLSVYWYQQSLDQGLQFLIQYYNGEERAKGNILERFSAQQFPDLHSELNLSSLELGDSALYFCASSPAGIHNYGYTFGSGTRLTVV.

A single count supports this clone. The rearrangement uses TRBV2 and TRBJ2-5, with D unclear. V lost 11 bases and J 5 bases, leaving 18 bases between the germline ends. This CDR3 has 13 residues. CDR1 is SNHLY, CDR2 FYNNEI, per germline. The CDR3 reads CAGSKTREETQYF. As DNA, the CDR3 is TGTGCCGGCTCGAAGACTCGAGAGGAGACCCAGTACTTC.

This clone was counted a single time. This chain joins TRBV20-1 and TRBJ2-1, with 11 bases aligning to TRBD2. Germline V gene lookup returns CDR1 DFQATT and CDR2 SNEGSKA (reference sequence). The CDR3 length is 11 residues. The V segment lost 3 bases and the J segment 14 bases; nucleotides outside the gene matches: 3. CDR3 loop: CSARGLAEEFF. CDR3 nucleotide sequence: TGCAGTGCTAGGGGACTAGCGGAGGAGTTCTTC.

The chain joins TRBV16 to TRBJ1-5; 7 nucleotides agree with TRBD1. The CDR3 consists of 14 residues. Germline-derived CDR1 and CDR2 are KGHSY and FQNENV. J gave up 6 bases and V 4 bases, and 6 bases lay outside the gene matches. The CDR3 coding sequence is TGTGCCAGCAGCCTGACAGGGACGCGTCAGCCCCAGCATTTT. Its protein product is CASSLTGTRQPQHF.

The chain carries TRBV5-1 and TRBJ1-1; maybe TRBD1 (5 bases). Deletions cut 4 bases from V and 0 bases from J, with 13 bases between. The CDR3 spans 15 residues. The germline V gene has CDR1 SGHRS and CDR2 YFSETQ. As DNA, the CDR3 is TGCGCCAGCAGCCTGGGGGGAGGGATGAACACTGAAGCTTTCTTT. Its protein product is CASSLGGGMNTEAFF. Together with reference TRBV5-1 and TRBJ1-1, the CDR3 gives the full variable domain: KAGVTQTPRYLIKTRGQQVTLSCSPISGHRSVSWYQQTPGQGLQFLFEYFSETQRNKGNFPGRFSGRQFSNSRSEMNVSTLELGDSALYLCASSLGGGMNTEAFFGQGTRLTVV.

The V and J genes are TRBV28 and TRBJ1-3; no firm D call. The CDR3 runs 15 residues. CDR1 is MDHEN and CDR2 is SYDVKM in the germline V gene. With 1 base removed from V and 4 bases from J, the gap between germline ends came to 11 bases. Here the CDR3 DNA reads TGTGCCAGCAGTTTATATGGGAGAGGCGGAAACACCATATATTTT. As protein: CASSLYGRGGNTIYF.

This clone was seen only once. The CDR3 DNA reads as TGTGCCAGTAGCCCGGGTAGCGGGATCTACAATGAGCAGTTCTTC. As protein: CASSPGSGIYNEQFF. V is TRBV19 and J is TRBJ2-1; 8 positions match TRBD2. This CDR3 has 15 residues. The germline CDR1 and CDR2 sequences are LNHDA and SQIVND (reference sequence). V lost 6 bases and J lost 3; bases outside the gene matches: 7.

The genes are TRBV9 and TRBJ1-5; D possibly corresponds to TRBD1 (5 bases). CDR3 length: 15 residues. Germline V gene sequence: CDR1 SGDLS, CDR2 YYNGEE. Deletions cut 0 bases from V and 0 bases from J, with 7 bases between. The CDR3 DNA sequence: TGTGCCAGCAGCGTAGACGGACATAGCAATCAGCCCCAGCATTTT. It specifies CASSVDGHSNQPQHF.

The chain employs TRBV19 and TRBJ2-7, with D possibly matching TRBD1 (6 bases). The CDR3 is 14 amino acids. V shed 1 base and J shed 4 bases, with 11 bases lying between them. The germline V gene has CDR1 LNHDA and CDR2 SQIVND (reference sequence). The CDR3 bases are TGTGCCAGTAGTATAGCCGACACAGGGTACGAGCAGTACTTC. Its translation: CASSIADTGYEQYF.

The rearrangement joins TRBV5-1 to TRBJ1-4; D is possibly TRBD1 (5 bases). Germline assignment: CDR1 SGHRS and CDR2 YFSETQ. The germline V and J ends were trimmed by 4 bases and 7 bases, with 17 bases remaining between them. The CDR3 totals 15 residues. The CDR3 region is CASSPVTDSTEKLFF. CDR3 coding DNA: TGCGCCAGCAGCCCTGTGACAGACTCGACTGAAAAACTGTTTTTT.

The CDR3 spells CASSSDRGRETQYF. The DNA of the CDR3 is TGTGCCAGCAGCTCGGACAGGGGCCGAGAGACCCAGTACTTC. J is TRBJ2-5 and V is TRBV7-2; TRBD1 matches at 9 bases. The germline CDR1 and CDR2 sequences are SGHTA and FQGNSA. CDR3 length: 14 amino acids. With V trimmed by 4 bases and J by 4 bases, 4 bases remained unmatched.

The rearrangement links TRBV7-2 to TRBJ2-6, with D perhaps TRBD1 (6 bases). The length of the CDR3 is 15 residues. Germline CDR1 and CDR2: SGHTA and FQGNSA. The germline V and J ends were trimmed by 3 bases and 2 bases, with 8 bases remaining between them. DNA for the CDR3: TGTGCCAGCAGCTTTACAGGGACTGGGGCCAACGTCCTGACTTTC. It is translated as CASSFTGTGANVLTF. The full variable domain, its missing parts supplied by reference TRBV7-2 and TRBJ2-6, is GAGVSQSPSNKVTEKGKDVELRCDPISGHTALYWYRQSLGQGLEFLIYFQGNSAPDKSGLPSDRFSAERTGGSVSTLTIQRTQQEDSAVYLCASSFTGTGANVLTFGAGSRLTVL.